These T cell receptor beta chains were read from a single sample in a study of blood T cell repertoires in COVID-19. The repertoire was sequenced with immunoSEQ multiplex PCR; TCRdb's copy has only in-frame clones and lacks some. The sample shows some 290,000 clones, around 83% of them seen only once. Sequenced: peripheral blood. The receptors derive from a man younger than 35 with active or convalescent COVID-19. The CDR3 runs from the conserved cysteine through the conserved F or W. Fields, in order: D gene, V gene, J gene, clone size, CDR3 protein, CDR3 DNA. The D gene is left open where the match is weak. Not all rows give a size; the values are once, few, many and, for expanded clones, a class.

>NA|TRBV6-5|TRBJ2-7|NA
CASSYSRTAVYEQYF
TGTGCCAGCAGTTACTCCAGGACAGCTGTCTACGAGCAGTACTTC
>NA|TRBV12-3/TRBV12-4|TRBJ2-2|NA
CASSFSGAGELFF
TGTGCCAGCAGTTTTTCGGGGGCCGGGGAGCTGTTTTTT
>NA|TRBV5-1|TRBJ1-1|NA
CASRGAGGARNTEAFF
TGCGCCAGCAGGGGTGCCGGAGGGGCCCGGAACACTGAAGCTTTCTTT
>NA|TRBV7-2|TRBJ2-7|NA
CASSLLSREQYF
TGTGCCAGCAGCTTATTGTCGCGGGAGCAGTACTTC
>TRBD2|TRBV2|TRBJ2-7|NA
CASSVAPGGYEQYF
TGTGCCAGCAGTGTGGCTCCGGGGGGGTACGAGCAGTACTTC
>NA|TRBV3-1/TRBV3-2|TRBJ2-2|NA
CASSQESQRKNTGELFF
TGTGCCAGCAGCCAAGAATCTCAGAGGAAAAACACCGGGGAGCTGTTTTTT
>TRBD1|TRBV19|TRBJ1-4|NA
CASSPGQGTEKLFF
TGTGCCAGTAGTCCAGGACAGGGAACTGAAAAACTGTTTTTT
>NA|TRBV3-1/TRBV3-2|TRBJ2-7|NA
CASSQDLGPSHYEQYF
TGTGCCAGCAGCCAAGATCTGGGCCCGTCTCACTACGAGCAGTACTTC
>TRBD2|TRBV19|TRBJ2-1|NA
CAPMVLLAGPFHNEQFF
TGTGCCCCGATGGTCCTTCTAGCGGGTCCTTTTCACAATGAGCAGTTCTTC
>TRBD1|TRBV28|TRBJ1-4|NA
CASSLGQGPEKLFF
TGTGCCAGCAGTTTAGGACAGGGGCCTGAAAAACTGTTTTTT
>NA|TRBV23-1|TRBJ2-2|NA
CASSQSPYPGHTGELFF
TGCGCCAGCAGTCAATCTCCGTATCCGGGTCACACCGGGGAGCTGTTTTTT
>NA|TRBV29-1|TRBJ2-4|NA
CSVTKGGGTSPTDIQYF
TGCAGCGTTACCAAAGGGGGGGGAACTTCCCCGACGGACATTCAGTACTTC
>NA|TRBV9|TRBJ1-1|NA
CASSVEGGNGAEAFF
TGTGCCAGCAGCGTAGAGGGGGGGAATGGCGCTGAAGCTTTCTTT
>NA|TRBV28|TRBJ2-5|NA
CASSLHNTGFGETQYF
TGTGCCAGCAGTTTACACAACACAGGGTTCGGGGAGACCCAGTACTTC
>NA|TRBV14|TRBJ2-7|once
CASSQRRRVYEQYF
TGTGCCAGCAGCCAAAGGAGGAGGGTCTACGAGCAGTACTTC
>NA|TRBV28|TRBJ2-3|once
CAIRASGVDTQYF
TGTGCAATCCGGGCCTCGGGAGTGGATACGCAGTATTTT
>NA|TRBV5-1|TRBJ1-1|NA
CASSLVSGVAPEAFF
TGCGCCAGCAGCTTGGTGTCAGGGGTTGCCCCTGAAGCTTTCTTT
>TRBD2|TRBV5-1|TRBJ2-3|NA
CASSFSGGADTQYF
TGCGCCAGCAGCTTTAGCGGGGGGGCAGATACGCAGTATTTT
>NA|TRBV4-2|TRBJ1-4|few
CASSLLFRGRREKLFF
TGTGCCAGCAGCCTACTGTTCAGGGGACGACGAGAAAAACTGTTTTTT